The sequence of this TCR beta chain was determined in a study of blood T cell repertoires in COVID-19. Study-level background: The United States, Italy and Spain were the sources of the acute and convalescent COVID-19 samples. PBMCs, B-cell-depleted T cells, or T cells provided the cDNA or gDNA that made up the material.

This CDR3 region has 18 residues. The V segment lost 4 bases and the J segment 0 bases; nucleotides outside the gene matches: 10. Germline V gene sequence: CDR1 KGHDR, CDR2 SFDVKD. In the authors' workflow: Reference gene primer amplification gave nucleated cell count estimates. Measured with immunoSEQ multiplex PCR; TCRdb has only the in-frame clones, and not every one. V, J and clone size derive from that table, while D and trimming were established from the DNA sequence. Of about 90,000 clones listed, about 80% are singletons. Sequencing was carried out using peripheral blood. This clonotype was sampled from a woman in her 70s with acute or convalescent COVID-19. The chain employs TRBV24-1 and TRBJ2-5; TRBD1 aligns across 10 bases. CDR3 amino acids: CATSDPGGDRGDQETQYF. As DNA, the CDR3 is TGTGCCACCAGTGACCCAGGGGGGGACAGGGGTGACCAAGAGACCCAGTACTTC.